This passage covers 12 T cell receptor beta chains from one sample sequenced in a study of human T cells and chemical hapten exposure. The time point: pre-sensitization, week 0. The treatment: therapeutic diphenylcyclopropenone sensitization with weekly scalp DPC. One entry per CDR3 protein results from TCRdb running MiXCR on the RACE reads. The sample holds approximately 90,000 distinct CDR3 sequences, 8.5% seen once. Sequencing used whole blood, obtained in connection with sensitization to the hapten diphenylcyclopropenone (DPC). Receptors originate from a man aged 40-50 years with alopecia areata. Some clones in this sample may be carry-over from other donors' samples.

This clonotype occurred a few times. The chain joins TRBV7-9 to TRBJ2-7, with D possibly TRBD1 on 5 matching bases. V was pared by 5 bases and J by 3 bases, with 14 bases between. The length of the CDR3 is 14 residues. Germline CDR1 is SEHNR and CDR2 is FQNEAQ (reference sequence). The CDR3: CASSLTGADYEQYV. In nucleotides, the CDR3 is TGTGCCAGCAGCCTCACTGGGGCAGACTACGAGCAGTACGTC.

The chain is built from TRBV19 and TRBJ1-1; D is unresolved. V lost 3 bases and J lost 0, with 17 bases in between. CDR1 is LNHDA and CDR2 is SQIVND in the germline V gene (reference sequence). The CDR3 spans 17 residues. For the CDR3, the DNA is TGTGCCAGTAGTATGGCGCAGGCTAGGATCATGAACACTGAAGCTTTCTTT. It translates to CASSMAQARIMNTEAFF.

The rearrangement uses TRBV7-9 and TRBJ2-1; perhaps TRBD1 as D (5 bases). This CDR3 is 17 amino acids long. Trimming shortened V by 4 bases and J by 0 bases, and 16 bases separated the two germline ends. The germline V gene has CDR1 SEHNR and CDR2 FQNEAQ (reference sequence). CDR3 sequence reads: CASSSPEGVSSYNEQFF. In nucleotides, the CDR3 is TGTGCCAGCAGCTCCCCTGAAGGGGTTAGCTCCTACAATGAGCAGTTCTTC.

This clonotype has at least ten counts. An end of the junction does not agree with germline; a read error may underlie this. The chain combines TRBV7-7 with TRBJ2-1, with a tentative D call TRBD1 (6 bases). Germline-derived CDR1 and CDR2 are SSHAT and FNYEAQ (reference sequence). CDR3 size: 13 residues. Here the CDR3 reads CASSLGQPGEQFF. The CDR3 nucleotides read TGTGCTAGCAGCCTCGGACAGCCCGGTGAGCAGTTCTTC.

Written as DNA, the CDR3 is TGTGCCAGCAGCTTAGGCGGCCAGGTTGACGAGCAGTACGTC. Its translation is CASSLGGQVDEQYV. The V gene is TRBV7-2, the J gene TRBJ2-7; D is ambiguous. Trimming stripped 1 base from V and 5 bases from J, with 12 bases between. Per germline, CDR1 SGHTA and CDR2 FQGNSA. There are 14 residues in the CDR3.

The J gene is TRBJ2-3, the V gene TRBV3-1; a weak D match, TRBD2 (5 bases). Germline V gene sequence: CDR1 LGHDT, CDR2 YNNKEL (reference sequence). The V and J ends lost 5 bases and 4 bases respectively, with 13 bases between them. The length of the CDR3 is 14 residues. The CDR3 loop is CASSRTEVPDTQYF. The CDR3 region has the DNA TGTGCCAGCAGCAGGACGGAGGTCCCAGATACGCAGTATTTT.

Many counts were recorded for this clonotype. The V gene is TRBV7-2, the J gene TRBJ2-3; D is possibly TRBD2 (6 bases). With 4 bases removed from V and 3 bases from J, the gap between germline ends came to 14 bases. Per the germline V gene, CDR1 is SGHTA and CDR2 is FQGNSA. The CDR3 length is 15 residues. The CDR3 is CASSSDGLATDTQYF. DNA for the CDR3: TGTGCCAGCAGCTCCGATGGGCTAGCGACAGATACGCAGTATTTT.

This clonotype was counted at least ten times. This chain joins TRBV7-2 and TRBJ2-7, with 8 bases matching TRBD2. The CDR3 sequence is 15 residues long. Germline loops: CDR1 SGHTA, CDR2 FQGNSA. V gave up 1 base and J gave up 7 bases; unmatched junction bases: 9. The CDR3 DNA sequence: TGTGCCAGCAGCTTAGTTAAACGGGAGGGGATTGAGCAGTACTTC. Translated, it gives CASSLVKREGIEQYF.

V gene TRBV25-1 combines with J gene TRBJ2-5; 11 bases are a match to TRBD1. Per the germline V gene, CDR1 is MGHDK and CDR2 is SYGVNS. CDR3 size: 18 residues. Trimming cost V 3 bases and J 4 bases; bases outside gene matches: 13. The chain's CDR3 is CASSDVGQGAPWGETQYF. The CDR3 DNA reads TGTGCCAGCAGTGATGTCGGACAGGGGGCCCCATGGGGAGAGACCCAGTACTTC.

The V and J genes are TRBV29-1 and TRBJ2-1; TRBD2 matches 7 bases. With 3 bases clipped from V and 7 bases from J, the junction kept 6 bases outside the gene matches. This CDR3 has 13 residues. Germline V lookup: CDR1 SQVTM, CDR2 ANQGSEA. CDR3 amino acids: CSVELAGVNEQFF. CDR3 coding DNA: TGCAGCGTTGAGCTCGCGGGAGTTAATGAGCAGTTCTTC.

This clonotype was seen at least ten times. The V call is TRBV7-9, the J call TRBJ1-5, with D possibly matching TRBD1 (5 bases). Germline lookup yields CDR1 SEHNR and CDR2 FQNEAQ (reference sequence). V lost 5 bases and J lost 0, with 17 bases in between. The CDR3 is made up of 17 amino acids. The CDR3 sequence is CASSPPGTEDSNQPQHF. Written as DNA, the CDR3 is TGTGCCAGCAGCCCACCCGGGACCGAAGATAGCAATCAGCCCCAGCATTTT. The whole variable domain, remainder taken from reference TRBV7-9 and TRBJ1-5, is DTGVSQNPRHKITKRGQNVTFRCDPISEHNRLYWYRQTLGQGPEFLTYFQNEAQLEKSRLLSDRFSAERPKGSFSTLEIQRTEQGDSAMYLCASSPPGTEDSNQPQHFGDGTRLSIL.

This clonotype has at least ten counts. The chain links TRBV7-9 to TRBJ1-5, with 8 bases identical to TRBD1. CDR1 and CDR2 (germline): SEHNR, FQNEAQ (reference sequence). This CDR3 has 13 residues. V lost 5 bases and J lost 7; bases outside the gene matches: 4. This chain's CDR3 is CASSGTGPQPQHF. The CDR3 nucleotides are TGTGCCAGCAGCGGGACAGGTCCCCAGCCCCAGCATTTT. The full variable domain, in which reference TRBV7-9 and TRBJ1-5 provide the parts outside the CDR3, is DTGVSQNPRHKITKRGQNVTFRCDPISEHNRLYWYRQTLGQGPEFLTYFQNEAQLEKSRLLSDRFSAERPKGSFSTLEIQRTEQGDSAMYLCASSGTGPQPQHFGDGTRLSIL.